The 10 T cell receptor beta chains below come from one sample, sequenced in a study of T cells after posttransplantation cyclophosphamide. The assay was immunoSEQ multiplex PCR, and TCRdb's table has in-frame clones only and misses some. The table lists around 13,000 clones, approximately 83% of them singletons, with over 0.65% in the top ten. The sequencing input was memory CD4+ T cells sorted from PBMCs. These receptors all stem from a man aged 45-65 years in good health, CMV-negative, and a related stem cell transplant donor.

This rearrangement joins TRBV5-4 to TRBJ2-1, with TRBD1 matching 8 bases. Unmatched junction bases numbered 3, after V lost 4 bases and J lost 6 bases. CDR3 length: 13 residues. Germline-derived CDR1 and CDR2 are SGHNT and YYREEE (reference sequence). The chain's CDR3 is CASSPGQGNEQFF. The CDR3, as DNA: TGTGCCAGCAGCCCCGGACAGGGCAATGAGCAGTTCTTC.

The V gene is TRBV9, the J gene TRBJ2-1; tentatively, D is TRBD1 (6 bases). The CDR3 has 13 amino acids. Germline CDR1 reads SGDLS; CDR2 reads YYNGEE. V lost 8 bases and J 2 bases, leaving 11 bases between the germline ends. The CDR3 loop is CASGRQAYNEQFF. The CDR3 DNA is TGTGCCAGTGGAAGACAGGCCTACAATGAGCAGTTCTTC.

The chain recombines TRBV5-1 with TRBJ2-1, with TRBD2 matching over 11 bases. Germline lookup yields CDR1 SGHRS and CDR2 YFSETQ. V was clipped by 4 bases and J by 4 bases; unmatched bases: 1. The CDR3 totals 14 residues. CDR3: CASSGTSGYNEQFF. In DNA form, the CDR3 reads TGCGCCAGCAGCGGGACTAGCGGATACAATGAGCAGTTCTTC.

The chain is built from TRBV7-6 and TRBJ2-5; 7 bases are a match to TRBD1. The germline V gene encodes CDR1 SGHVS and CDR2 FNYEAQ. Trimming at V came to 2 bases and at J to 1 base, leaving 4 bases not matched to a gene. CDR3 length equals 15 residues. In nucleotides, the CDR3 is TGTGCCAGCAGCTTATCCAGGGGGAGCCAAGAGACCCAGTACTTC. This sequence encodes CASSLSRGSQETQYF.

The chain uses TRBV4-1 and TRBJ2-3; 9 bases line up with TRBD1. V was pared by 4 bases and J by 2 bases, with 4 bases of the junction left unmatched. The V gene's germline CDR1 is MGHRA and CDR2 YSYEKL. The CDR3 runs to 15 residues. CDR3 DNA sequence: TGCGCCAGCAGCCTCCGGGACAGGGACACAGATACGCAGTATTTT. Residues: CASSLRDRDTDTQYF.

This sequence joins TRBV18 and TRBJ2-2, with D perhaps matching TRBD1 (5 bases). This CDR3 region has 14 residues. Trimming cost V 6 bases and J 4 bases, with 12 bases left between them. Germline V gene sequence: CDR1 KGHSH, CDR2 LQKENI. CDR3 loop: CASSGAGSTGELFF. The CDR3 DNA is TGTGCCAGCTCCGGAGCAGGGTCCACCGGGGAGCTGTTTTTT.

The chain links TRBV13 to TRBJ2-3, with TRBD1 matching over 7 bases. Trimming removed 5 bases from V and 5 bases from J; junction bases left unmatched: 4. CDR1 and CDR2 from the germline V gene are PRHDT and FYEKMQ (reference sequence). This CDR3 contains 13 residues. The CDR3 loop is CASSAYRGDTQYF. DNA of the CDR3: TGTGCCAGCAGCGCTTACAGGGGAGATACGCAGTATTTT.

The CDR3 protein is CASSSQGSNQPQHF. The CDR3 DNA is TGTGCCAGCTCATCTCAGGGGAGCAATCAGCCCCAGCATTTT. The V call is TRBV18, the J call TRBJ1-5; the D gene is possibly TRBD1 (6 bases). CDR3 size: 14 residues. V lost 5 bases, J lost 1 base, and 9 bases lay in between. Germline CDR1 reads KGHSH; CDR2 reads LQKENI. The variable domain in full, completed from reference TRBV18 and TRBJ1-5, reads NAGVMQNPRHLVRRRGQEARLRCSPMKGHSHVYWYRQLPEEGLKFMVYLQKENIIDESGMPKERFSAEFPKEGPSILRIQQVVRGDSAAYFCASSSQGSNQPQHFGDGTRLSIL.

The gene calls are TRBV5-6 and TRBJ2-7; no reliable D call. Germline-derived CDR1 and CDR2 are SGHDT and YYEEEE. V gave up 5 bases and J gave up 4 bases, with 7 bases separating them. The CDR3 length is 11 residues. CDR3 residues: CASSRGYEQYF. The CDR3 bases are TGTGCCAGCAGTCGCGGATACGAGCAGTACTTC.

The CDR3 nucleotides are TGCAGCGTTCGGACTAGCTACGAGCAGTACTTC. As protein: CSVRTSYEQYF. The chain employs TRBV29-1 and TRBJ2-7; TRBD2 agrees at 7 bases. This CDR3 is built from 11 residues. V gave up 5 bases and J gave up 3 bases; unmatched junction bases: 1. Germline V gives CDR1 SQVTM, CDR2 ANQGSEA.